The clone carrying this TCR beta chain was counted once. V shed 2 bases and J shed 4 bases, with 8 bases lying between them. The CDR3 has 13 residues. This record comes from a study of T-cell memory formation after mild COVID-19. Across the study: Clustering of TCRs was largely donor specific.

TCRdb re-called the 5' RACE reads with MiXCR, one entry per CDR3 protein. The table has roughly 200,000 distinct CDR3 sequences, 15% to 20% seen once. The sequenced material came from PBMCs or a T cell subset sorted from them (not recorded which). This TCR was sampled from an adult woman who had mild COVID-19 (a few samples of this study predate the infection). Cell type and time point are not known. The genes are TRBV12-3 or TRBV12-4 and TRBJ2-5; D not resolved. This CDR3 reads CASSLMERETQYF. The DNA of the CDR3 is TGTGCCAGCAGTTTAATGGAGCGAGAGACCCAGTACTTC.